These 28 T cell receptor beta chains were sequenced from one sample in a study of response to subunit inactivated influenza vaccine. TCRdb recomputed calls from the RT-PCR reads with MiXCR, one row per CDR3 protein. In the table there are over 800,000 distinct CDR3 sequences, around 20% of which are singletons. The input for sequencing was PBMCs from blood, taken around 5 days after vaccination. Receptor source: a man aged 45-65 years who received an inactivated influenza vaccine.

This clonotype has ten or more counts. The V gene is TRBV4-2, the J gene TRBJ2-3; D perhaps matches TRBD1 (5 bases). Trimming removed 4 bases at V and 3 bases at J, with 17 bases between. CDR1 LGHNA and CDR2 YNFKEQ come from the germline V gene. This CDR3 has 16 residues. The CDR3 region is CASSPEGAFETDTQYF. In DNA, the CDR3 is TGTGCCAGCAGCCCGGAAGGGGCATTTGAAACAGATACGCAGTATTTT.

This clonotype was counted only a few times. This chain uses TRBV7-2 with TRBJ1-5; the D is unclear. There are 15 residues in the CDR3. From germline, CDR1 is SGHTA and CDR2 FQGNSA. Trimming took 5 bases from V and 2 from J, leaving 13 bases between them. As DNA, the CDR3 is TGTGCCAGCAGCCTGAGAGGGTTTGGCAATCAGCCCCAGCATTTT. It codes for CASSLRGFGNQPQHF.

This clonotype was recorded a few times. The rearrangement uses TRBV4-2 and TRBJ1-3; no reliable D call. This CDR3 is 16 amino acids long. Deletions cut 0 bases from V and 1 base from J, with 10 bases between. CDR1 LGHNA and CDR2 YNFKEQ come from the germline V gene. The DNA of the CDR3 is TGTGCCAGCAGCCAAGAAGCGGGAGCTTCTGGAAACACCATATATTTT. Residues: CASSQEAGASGNTIYF.

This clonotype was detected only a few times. CDR3 coding DNA: TGTGCCAGCAGCAATCCCTTACCTCGGAGATCCCCTAATGAAAAACTGTTTTTT. It encodes CASSNPLPRRSPNEKLFF. The chain combines TRBV11-1 with TRBJ1-4, with unresolved D. Germline V gene sequence: CDR1 SGHAT, CDR2 FQDESV (reference sequence). V was shortened by 5 bases and J by 3 bases, with 22 bases between the two germline ends. The length of the CDR3 is 18 residues.

CDR3 coding DNA: TGTGCCAGCAGCAAAGAGTACAGCTTGAACACTGAAGCTTTCTTT. This encodes CASSKEYSLNTEAFF. The V gene is TRBV21-1, the J gene TRBJ1-1. TRBV21-1 is reported as a pseudogene. CDR3 length equals 15 residues.

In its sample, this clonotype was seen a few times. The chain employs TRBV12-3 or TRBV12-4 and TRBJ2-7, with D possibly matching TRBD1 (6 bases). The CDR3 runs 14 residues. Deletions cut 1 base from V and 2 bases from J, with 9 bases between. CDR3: CASSLGGQAYEQYF. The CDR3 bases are TGTGCCAGCAGTTTAGGGGGACAAGCCTACGAGCAGTACTTC.

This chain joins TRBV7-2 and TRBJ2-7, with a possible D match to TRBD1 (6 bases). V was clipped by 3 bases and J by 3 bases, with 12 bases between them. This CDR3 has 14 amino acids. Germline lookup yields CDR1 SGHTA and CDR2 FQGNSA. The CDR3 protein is CASSFGDIYYEQYF. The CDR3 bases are TGTGCCAGCAGCTTCGGGGACATTTACTACGAGCAGTACTTC.

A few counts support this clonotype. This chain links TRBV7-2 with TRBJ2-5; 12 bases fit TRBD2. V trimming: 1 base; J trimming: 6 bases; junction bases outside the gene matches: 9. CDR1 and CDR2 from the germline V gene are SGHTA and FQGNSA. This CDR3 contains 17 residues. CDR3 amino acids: CASSLVLAGGPLQTQYF. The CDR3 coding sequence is TGTGCCAGCAGCTTAGTGCTAGCGGGAGGGCCGCTACAGACCCAGTACTTC.

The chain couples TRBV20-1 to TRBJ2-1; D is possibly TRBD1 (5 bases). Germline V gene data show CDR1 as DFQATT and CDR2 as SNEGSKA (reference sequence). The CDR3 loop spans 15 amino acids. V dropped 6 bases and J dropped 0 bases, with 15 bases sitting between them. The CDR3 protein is CSAQSPDTSYNEQFF. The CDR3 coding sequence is TGCAGTGCACAAAGTCCGGACACCTCCTACAATGAGCAGTTCTTC.

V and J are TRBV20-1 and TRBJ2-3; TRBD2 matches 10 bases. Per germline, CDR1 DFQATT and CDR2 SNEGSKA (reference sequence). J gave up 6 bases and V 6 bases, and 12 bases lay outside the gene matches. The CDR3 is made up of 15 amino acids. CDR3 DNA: TGCAGTGCCGTATCGGGACTAGCGATAGCGGATACGCAGTATTTT. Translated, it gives CSAVSGLAIADTQYF.

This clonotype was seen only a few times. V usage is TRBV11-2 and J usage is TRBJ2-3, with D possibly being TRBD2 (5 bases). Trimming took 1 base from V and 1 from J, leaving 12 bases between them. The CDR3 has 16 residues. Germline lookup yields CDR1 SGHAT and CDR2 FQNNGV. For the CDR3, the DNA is TGTGCCAGCAGCTTAGGAGAGGGTGTAGGCACAGATACGCAGTATTTT. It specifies CASSLGEGVGTDTQYF.

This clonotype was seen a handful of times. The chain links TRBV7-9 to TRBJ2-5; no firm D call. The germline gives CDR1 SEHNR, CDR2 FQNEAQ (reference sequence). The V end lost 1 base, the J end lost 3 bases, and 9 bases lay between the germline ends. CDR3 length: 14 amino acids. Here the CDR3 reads CASSLELLKETQYF. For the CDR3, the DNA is TGTGCCAGCAGCTTAGAACTACTTAAAGAGACCCAGTACTTC.

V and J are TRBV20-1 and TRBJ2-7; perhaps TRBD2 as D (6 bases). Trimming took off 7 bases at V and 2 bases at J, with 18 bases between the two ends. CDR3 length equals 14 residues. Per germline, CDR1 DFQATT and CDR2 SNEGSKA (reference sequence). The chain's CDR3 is CSVRMVGSPYEQYF. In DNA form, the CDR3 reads TGCAGTGTACGGATGGTCGGGAGCCCCTACGAGCAGTACTTC.

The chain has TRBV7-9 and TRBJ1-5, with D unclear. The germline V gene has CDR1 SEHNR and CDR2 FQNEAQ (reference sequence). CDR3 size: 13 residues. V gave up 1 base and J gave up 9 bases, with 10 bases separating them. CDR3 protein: CASSLGGIGPQHF. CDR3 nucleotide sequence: TGTGCCAGCAGCTTAGGAGGGATTGGGCCCCAGCATTTT.

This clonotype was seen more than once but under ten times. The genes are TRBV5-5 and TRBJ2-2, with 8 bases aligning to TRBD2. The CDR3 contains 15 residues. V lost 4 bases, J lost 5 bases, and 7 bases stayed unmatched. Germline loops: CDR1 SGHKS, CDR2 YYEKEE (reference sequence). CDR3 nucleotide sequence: TGTGCCAGCAGCCCGGGGGGGCCGGGGACCGGGGAGCTGTTTTTT. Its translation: CASSPGGPGTGELFF.

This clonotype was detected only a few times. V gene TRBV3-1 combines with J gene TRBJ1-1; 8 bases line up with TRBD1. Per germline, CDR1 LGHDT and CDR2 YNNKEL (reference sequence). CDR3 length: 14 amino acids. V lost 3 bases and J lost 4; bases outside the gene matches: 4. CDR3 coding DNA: TGTGCCAGCAGCCACCGGGACAGGACCACTGAAGCTTTCTTT. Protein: CASSHRDRTTEAFF.

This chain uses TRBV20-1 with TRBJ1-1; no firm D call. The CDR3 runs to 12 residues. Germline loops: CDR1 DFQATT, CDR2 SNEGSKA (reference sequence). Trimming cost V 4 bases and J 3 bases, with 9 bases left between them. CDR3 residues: CSATPGDTEAFF. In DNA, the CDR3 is TGCAGTGCTACGCCAGGTGACACTGAAGCTTTCTTT.

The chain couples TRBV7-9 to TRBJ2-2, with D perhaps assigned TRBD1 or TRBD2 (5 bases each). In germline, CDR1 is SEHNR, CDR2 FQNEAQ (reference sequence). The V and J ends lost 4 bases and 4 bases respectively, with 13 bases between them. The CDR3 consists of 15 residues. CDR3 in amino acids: CASSSAGTGTGELFF. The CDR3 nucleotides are TGTGCCAGCAGCTCCGCTGGGACGGGCACCGGGGAGCTGTTTTTT.

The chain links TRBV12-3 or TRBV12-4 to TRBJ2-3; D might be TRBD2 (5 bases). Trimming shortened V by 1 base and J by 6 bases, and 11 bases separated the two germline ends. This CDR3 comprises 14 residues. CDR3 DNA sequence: TGTGCCAGCAGTTTAGGTAGGAGGTCGGATACGCAGTATTTT. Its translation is CASSLGRRSDTQYF.

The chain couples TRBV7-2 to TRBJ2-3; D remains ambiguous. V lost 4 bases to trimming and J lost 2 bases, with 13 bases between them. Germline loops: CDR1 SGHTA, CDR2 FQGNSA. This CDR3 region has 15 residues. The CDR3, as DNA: TGTGCCAGCAGCTCGTACCCGTCTATCACAGATACGCAGTATTTT. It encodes CASSSYPSITDTQYF.

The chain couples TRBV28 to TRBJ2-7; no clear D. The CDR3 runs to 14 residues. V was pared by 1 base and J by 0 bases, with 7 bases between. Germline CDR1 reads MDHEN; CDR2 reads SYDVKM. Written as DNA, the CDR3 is TGTGCCAGCAGTTTATTTCGCAGCTCCTACGAGCAGTACTTC. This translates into CASSLFRSSYEQYF.

The CDR3 reads CSARKGAAEAFF. The DNA for the CDR3 is TGCAGTGCTAGAAAGGGGGCCGCTGAAGCTTTCTTT. The V and J genes are TRBV20-1 and TRBJ1-1; 7 bases agree with TRBD1. Germline values: CDR1 DFQATT, CDR2 SNEGSKA (reference sequence). V lost 2 bases to trimming and J lost 6 bases; unmatched junction nucleotides: 3. This CDR3 is built from 12 residues.

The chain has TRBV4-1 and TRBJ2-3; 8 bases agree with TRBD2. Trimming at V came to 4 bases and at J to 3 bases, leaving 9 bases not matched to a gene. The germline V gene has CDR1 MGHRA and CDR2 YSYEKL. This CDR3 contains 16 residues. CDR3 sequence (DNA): TGCGCCAGCAGCCTGCGGGTTAGCGGGGAGACAGATACGCAGTATTTT. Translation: CASSLRVSGETDTQYF.

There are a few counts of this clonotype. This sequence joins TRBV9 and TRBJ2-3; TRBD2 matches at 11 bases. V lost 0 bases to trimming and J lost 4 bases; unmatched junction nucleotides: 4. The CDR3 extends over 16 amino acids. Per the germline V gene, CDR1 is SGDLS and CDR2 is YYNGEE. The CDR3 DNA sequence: TGTGCCAGCAGCGTAGGTCCTAGCGGGAGGCCAGATACGCAGTATTTT. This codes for CASSVGPSGRPDTQYF.

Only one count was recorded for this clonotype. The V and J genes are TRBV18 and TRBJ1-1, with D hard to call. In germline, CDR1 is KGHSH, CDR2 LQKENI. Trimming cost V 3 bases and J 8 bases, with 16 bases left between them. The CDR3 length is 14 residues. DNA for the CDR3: TGTGCCAGCTCACCGGAGAGGGTTCCCGGGGAAGCTTTCTTT. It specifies CASSPERVPGEAFF.

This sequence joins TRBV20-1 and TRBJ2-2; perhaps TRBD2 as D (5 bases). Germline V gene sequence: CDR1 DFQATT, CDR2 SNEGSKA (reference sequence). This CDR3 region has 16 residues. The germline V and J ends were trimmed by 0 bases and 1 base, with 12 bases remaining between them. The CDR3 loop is CSARERRRRNTGELFF. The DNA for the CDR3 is TGCAGTGCTAGAGAAAGGAGGAGAAGGAACACCGGGGAGCTGTTTTTT.

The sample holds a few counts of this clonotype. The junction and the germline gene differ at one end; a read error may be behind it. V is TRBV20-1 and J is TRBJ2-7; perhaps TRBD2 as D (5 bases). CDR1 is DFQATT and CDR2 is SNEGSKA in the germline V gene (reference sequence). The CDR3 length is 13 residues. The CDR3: CSARGSYSYEQYF. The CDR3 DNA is TGCAGTGCGAGAGGGTCCTACTCCTACGAGCAGTACTTC.

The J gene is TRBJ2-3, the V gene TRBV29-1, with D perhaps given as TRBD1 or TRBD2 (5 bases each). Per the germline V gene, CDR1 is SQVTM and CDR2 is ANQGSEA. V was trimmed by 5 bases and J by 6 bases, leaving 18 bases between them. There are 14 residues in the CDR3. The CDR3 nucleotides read TGCAGCGTTCTACGCCGGGCTGAGGGGGATACGCAGTATTTT. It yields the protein CSVLRRAEGDTQYF.